This TCR beta chain was profiled in a study of blood T cells in healthy people across ages. The CDR3 covers 14 residues. The V and J ends lost 4 bases and 4 bases, in that order; junction bases with no gene match: 3. Germline values: CDR1 MDHEN, CDR2 SYDVKM. Alongside a J-beta primer mix, a sample-barcoded 5' primer served in a second PCR lasting 7 to 11 cycles. TCRdb reanalysed the 5' RACE reads using MiXCR and keeps one entry per CDR3 protein. The repertoire includes 1.5 million to 2 million distinct CDR3 sequences, roughly two fifths of them detected once, and roughly 23% sits in the top ten. The TCR was taken from a human donor in good health. The rearrangement joins TRBV28 to TRBJ1-5, with 8 bases aligning to TRBD1. Sequenced sample: blood. In DNA form, the CDR3 reads TGTGCCAGCAGTTGGGGACAGGTAAATCAGCCCCAGCATTTT. This sequence encodes CASSWGQVNQPQHF.